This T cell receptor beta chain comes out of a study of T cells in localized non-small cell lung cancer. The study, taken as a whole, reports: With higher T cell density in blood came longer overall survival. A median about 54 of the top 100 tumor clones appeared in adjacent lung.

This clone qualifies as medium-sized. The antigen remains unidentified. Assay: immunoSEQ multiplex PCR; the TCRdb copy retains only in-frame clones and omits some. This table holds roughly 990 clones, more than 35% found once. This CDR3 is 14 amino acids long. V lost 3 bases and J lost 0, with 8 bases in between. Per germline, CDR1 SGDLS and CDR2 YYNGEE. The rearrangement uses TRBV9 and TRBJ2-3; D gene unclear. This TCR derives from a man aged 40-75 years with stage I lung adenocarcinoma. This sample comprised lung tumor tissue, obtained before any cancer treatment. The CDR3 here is CASSALQSTDTQYF. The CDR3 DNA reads TGTGCCAGCAGCGCACTACAGAGCACAGATACGCAGTATTTT.